The T cell receptor (beta chain) under discussion was sequenced for a study of CD8 T cells in Susac syndrome. cDNA came from about 0.5 to 1 ug RNA primed by random hexamers. Each CDR3 protein is one row after TCRdb ran MiXCR on the immunoSEQ multiplex PCR reads. This sample has some 160,000 distinct CDR3 sequences, with roughly 95% found just once. TCR beta from blood CD8+ and CD4+ T cells was sequenced. TEMRA cells underwent FACS enrichment and CD8+ and CD4+ T cells underwent negative isolation. Per germline, CDR1 SEHNR and CDR2 FQNEAQ (reference sequence). The CDR3 spans 18 residues. V was pared by 0 bases and J by 0 bases, with 8 bases of the junction left unmatched.

The chain links TRBV7-9 to TRBJ1-2; TRBD1 matches 9 bases. Sequenced material: CD8+ T cells from PBMCs. This clonotype originated in a human donor with multiple sclerosis. For the CDR3, the DNA is TGTGCCAGCAGCTTAGCCCAACAGGGGGCTTGGGCTAACTATGGCTACACCTTC. It translates to CASSLAQQGAWANYGYTF.